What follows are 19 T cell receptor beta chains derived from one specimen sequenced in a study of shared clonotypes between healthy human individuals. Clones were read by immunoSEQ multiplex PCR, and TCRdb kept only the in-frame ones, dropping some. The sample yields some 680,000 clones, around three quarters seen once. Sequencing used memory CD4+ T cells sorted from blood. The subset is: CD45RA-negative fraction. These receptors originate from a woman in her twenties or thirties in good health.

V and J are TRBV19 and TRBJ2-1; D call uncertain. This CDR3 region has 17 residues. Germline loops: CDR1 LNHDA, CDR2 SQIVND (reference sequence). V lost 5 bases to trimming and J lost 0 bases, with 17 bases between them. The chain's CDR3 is CASSPLRQSLSYNEQFF. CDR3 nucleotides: TGTGCCAGTAGTCCCCTCCGGCAGTCACTCTCCTACAATGAGCAGTTCTTC.

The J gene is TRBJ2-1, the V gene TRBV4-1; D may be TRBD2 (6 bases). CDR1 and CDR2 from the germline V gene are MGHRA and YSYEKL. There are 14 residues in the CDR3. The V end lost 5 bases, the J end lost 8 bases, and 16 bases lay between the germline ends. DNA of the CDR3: TGCGCCAGCAGCGGAGGGAGTACATTCGATGAGCAGTTCTTC. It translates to CASSGGSTFDEQFF.

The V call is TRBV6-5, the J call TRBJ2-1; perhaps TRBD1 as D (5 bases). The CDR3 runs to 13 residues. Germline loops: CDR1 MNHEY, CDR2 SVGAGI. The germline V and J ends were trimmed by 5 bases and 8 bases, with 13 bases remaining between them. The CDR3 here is CASSQTVGYEQFF. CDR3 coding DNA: TGTGCCAGCAGTCAGACAGTCGGGTATGAGCAGTTCTTC.

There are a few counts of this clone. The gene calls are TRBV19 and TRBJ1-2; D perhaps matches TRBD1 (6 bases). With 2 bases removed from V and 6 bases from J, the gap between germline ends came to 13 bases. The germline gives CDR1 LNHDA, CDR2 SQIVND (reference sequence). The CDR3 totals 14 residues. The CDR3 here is CASSIFRQADGYTF. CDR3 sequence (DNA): TGTGCCAGTAGTATATTCCGACAGGCGGATGGCTACACCTTC.

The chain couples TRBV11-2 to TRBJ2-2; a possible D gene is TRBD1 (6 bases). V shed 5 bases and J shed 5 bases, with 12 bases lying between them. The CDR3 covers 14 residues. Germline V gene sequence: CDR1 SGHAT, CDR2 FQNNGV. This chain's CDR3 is CASSPAQGTGELFF. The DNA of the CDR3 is TGTGCCAGCAGCCCGGCACAGGGTACCGGGGAGCTGTTTTTT.

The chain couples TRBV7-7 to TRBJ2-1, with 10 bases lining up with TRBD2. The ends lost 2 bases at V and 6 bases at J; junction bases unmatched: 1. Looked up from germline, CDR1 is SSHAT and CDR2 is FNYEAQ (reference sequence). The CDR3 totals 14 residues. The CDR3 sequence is CASSLLAGVNEQFF. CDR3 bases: TGTGCCAGCAGCTTACTAGCGGGAGTCAATGAGCAGTTCTTC.

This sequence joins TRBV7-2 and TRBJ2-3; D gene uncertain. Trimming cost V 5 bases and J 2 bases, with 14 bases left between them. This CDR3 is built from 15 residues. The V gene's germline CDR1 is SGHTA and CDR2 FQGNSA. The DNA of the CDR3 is TGTGCCAGCAGCCCGACCCTCCTCCACACAGATACGCAGTATTTT. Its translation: CASSPTLLHTDTQYF.

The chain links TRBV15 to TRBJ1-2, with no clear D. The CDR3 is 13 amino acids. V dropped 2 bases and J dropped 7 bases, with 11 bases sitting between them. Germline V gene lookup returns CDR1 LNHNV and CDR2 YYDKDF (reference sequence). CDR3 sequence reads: CATSRRLGPGYTF. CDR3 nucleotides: TGTGCCACCAGCAGACGTTTAGGTCCTGGCTACACCTTC.

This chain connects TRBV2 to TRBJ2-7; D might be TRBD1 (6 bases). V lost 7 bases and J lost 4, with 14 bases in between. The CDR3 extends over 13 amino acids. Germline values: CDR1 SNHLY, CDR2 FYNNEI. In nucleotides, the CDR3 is TGTGCCAGCAAGGGGGACACAGTGTACGAGCAGTACTTC. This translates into CASKGDTVYEQYF.

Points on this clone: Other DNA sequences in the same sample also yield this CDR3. In DNA form, the CDR3 reads TGTGCCAGCAGTGAGGGACAGGGGAATGAAAAACTGTTTTTT. Translating gives CASSEGQGNEKLFF. This chain joins TRBV6-1 and TRBJ1-4; TRBD1 aligns across 10 bases. CDR3 length: 14 amino acids. From germline, CDR1 is MNHNS and CDR2 SASEGT. V trimming: 3 bases; J trimming: 5 bases; junction bases outside the gene matches: 0.

The CDR3 bases are TGTGCCAGTAGTATGAAGCCCACCGCCAATCAGCCCCAGCATTTT. Amino acid sequence: CASSMKPTANQPQHF. V and J are TRBV19 and TRBJ1-5; D is ambiguous. This CDR3 has 15 amino acids. V lost 3 bases, J lost 3 bases, and 12 bases lay in between. Germline assignment: CDR1 LNHDA and CDR2 SQIVND (reference sequence). Full variable domain (rest looked up from reference TRBV19 and TRBJ1-5): DGGITQSPKYLFRKEGQNVTLSCEQNLNHDAMYWYRQDPGQGLRLIYYSQIVNDFQKGDIAEGYSVSREKKESFPLTVTSAQKNPTAFYLCASSMKPTANQPQHFGDGTRLSIL.

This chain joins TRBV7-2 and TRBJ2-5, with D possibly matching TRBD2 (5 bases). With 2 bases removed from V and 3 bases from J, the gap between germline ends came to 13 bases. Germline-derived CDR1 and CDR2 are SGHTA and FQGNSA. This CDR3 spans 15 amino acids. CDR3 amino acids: CASSLFALGKETQYF. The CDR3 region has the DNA TGTGCCAGCAGCTTATTTGCACTAGGAAAAGAGACCCAGTACTTC.

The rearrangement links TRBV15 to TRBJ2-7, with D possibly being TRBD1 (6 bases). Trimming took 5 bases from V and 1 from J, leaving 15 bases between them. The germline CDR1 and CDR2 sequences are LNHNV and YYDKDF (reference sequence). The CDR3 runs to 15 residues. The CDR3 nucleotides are TGTGCCACCAGCCCCCCGGACAGTTCGTCCTACGAGCAGTACTTC. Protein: CATSPPDSSSYEQYF.

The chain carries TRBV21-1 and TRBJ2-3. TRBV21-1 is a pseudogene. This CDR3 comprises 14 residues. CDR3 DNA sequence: TGTGCCAGCTTTCAGCGAACGGGGCCAGATACGCAGTATTTT. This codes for CASFQRTGPDTQYF.

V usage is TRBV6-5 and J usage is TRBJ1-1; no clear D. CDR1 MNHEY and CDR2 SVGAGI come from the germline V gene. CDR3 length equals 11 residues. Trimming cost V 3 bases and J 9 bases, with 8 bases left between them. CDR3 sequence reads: CASSYLGKAFF. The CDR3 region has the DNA TGTGCCAGCAGTTATTTAGGTAAAGCTTTCTTT.

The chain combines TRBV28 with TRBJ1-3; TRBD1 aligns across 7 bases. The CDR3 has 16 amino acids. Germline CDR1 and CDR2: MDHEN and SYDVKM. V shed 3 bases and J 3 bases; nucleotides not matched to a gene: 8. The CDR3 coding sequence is TGTGCCAGCAGTTTGTTTACAGGGGTTGGTGGAAACACCATATATTTT. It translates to CASSLFTGVGGNTIYF.

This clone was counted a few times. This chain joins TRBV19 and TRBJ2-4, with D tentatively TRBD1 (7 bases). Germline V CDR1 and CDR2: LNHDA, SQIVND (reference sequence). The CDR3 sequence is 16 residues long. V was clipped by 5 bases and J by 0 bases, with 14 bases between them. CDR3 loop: CASSVLRGVAKNIQYF. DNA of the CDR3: TGTGCCAGTAGTGTGCTCAGGGGGGTAGCCAAAAACATTCAGTACTTC. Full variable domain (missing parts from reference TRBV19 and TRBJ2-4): DGGITQSPKYLFRKEGQNVTLSCEQNLNHDAMYWYRQDPGQGLRLIYYSQIVNDFQKGDIAEGYSVSREKKESFPLTVTSAQKNPTAFYLCASSVLRGVAKNIQYFGAGTRLSVL.

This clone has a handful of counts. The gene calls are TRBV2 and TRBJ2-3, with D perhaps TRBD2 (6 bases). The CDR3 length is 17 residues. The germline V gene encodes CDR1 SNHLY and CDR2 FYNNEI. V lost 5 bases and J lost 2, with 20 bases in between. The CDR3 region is CASSWDSTWTSTDTQYF. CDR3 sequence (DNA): TGTGCCAGCAGTTGGGACTCCACGTGGACCTCCACAGATACGCAGTATTTT.

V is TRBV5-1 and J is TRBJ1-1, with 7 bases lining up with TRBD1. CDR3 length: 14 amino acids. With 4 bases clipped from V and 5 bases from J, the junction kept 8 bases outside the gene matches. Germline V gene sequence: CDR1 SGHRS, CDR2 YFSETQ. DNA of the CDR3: TGCGCCAGCAGCCCCGGGACAGAGGCTACTGAAGCTTTCTTT. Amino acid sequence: CASSPGTEATEAFF.